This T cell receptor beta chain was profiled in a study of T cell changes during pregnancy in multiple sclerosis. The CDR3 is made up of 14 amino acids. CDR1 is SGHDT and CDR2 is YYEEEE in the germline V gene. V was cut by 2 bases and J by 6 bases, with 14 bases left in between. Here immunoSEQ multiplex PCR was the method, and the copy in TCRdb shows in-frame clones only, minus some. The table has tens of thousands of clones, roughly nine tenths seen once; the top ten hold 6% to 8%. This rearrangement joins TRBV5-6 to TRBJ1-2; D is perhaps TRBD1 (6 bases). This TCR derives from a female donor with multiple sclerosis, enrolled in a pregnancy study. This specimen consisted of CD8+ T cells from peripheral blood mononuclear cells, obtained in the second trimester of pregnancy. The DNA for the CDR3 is TGTGCCAGCAGCTTACAGGGCGCCGTCGATGGCTACACCTTC. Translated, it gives CASSLQGAVDGYTF. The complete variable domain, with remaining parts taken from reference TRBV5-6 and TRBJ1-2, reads DAGVTQSPTHLIKTRGQQVTLRCSPKSGHDTVSWYQQALGQGPQFIFQYYEEEERQRGNFPDRFSGHQFPNYSSELNVNALLLGDSALYLCASSLQGAVDGYTFGSGTRLTVV.